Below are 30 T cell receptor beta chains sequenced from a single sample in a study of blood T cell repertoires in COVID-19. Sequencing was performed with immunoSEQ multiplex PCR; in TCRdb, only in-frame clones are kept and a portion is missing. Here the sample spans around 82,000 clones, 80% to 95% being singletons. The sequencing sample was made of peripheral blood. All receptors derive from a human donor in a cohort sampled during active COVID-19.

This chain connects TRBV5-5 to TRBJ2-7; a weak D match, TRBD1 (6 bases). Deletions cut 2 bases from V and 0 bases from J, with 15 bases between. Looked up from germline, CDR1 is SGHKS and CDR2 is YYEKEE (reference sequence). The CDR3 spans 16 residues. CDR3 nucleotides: TGTGCCAGCAGCTTCCATGACAGGCCCAGCTCCTACGAGCAGTACTTC. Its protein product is CASSFHDRPSSYEQYF.

CDR3 sequence: CASSLATGGLASKTQYF. The CDR3 DNA sequence: TGTGCCAGCAGCTTAGCCACGGGGGGACTAGCATCGAAAACGCAGTATTTT. J is TRBJ2-3 and V is TRBV7-2; 9 nucleotides line up with TRBD2. J was trimmed by 9 bases and V by 0 bases; bases with no gene match: 13. CDR1 and CDR2 (germline): SGHTA, FQGNSA. This CDR3 is built from 17 residues.

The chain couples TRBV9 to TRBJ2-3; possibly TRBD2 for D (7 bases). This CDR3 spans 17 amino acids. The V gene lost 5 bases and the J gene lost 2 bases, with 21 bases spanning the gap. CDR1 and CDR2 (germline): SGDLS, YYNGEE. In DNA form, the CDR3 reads TGTGCCAGCAGTGATCTTGGTTGGCGGGGGCCCACAGATACGCAGTATTTT. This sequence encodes CASSDLGWRGPTDTQYF.

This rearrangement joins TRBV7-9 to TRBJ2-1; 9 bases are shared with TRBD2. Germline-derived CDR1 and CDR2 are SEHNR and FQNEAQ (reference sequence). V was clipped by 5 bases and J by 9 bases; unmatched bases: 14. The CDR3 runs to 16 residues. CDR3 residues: CASSDPTWRGGGEQFF. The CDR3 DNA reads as TGTGCCAGCAGCGACCCGACCTGGCGGGGGGGAGGTGAGCAGTTCTTC. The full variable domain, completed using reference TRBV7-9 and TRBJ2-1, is DTGVSQNPRHKITKRGQNVTFRCDPISEHNRLYWYRQTLGQGPEFLTYFQNEAQLEKSRLLSDRFSAERPKGSFSTLEIQRTEQGDSAMYLCASSDPTWRGGGEQFFGPGTRLTVL.

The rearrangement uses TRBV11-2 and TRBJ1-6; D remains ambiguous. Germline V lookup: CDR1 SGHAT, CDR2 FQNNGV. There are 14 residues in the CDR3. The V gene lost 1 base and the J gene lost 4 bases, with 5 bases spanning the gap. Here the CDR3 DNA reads TGTGCCAGCAGCTTAGCAGGATATAATTCACCCCTCCACTTT. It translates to CASSLAGYNSPLHF.

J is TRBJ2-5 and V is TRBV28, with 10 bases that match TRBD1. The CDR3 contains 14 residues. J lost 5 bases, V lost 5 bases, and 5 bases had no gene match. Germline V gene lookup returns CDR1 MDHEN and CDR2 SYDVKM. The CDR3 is CASSATGGYETQYF. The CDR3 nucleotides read TGTGCCAGCAGTGCGACAGGGGGCTATGAGACCCAGTACTTC. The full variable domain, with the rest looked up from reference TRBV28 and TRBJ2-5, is DVKVTQSSRYLVKRTGEKVFLECVQDMDHENMFWYRQDPGLGLRLIYFSYDVKMKEKGDIPEGYSVSREKKERFSLILESASTNQTSMYLCASSATGGYETQYFGPGTRLLVL.

CDR3 DNA: TGCGCCAGCAGCCCCACTAGCGGGGGGTTCGCCTCGACGGATACGCAGTATTTT. This sequence encodes CASSPTSGGFASTDTQYF. V usage is TRBV5-1 and J usage is TRBJ2-3, with 12 bases identical to TRBD2. The CDR3 has 18 amino acids. The V and J ends lost 4 bases and 6 bases, in that order; junction bases with no gene match: 15. CDR1 and CDR2 (germline): SGHRS, YFSETQ.

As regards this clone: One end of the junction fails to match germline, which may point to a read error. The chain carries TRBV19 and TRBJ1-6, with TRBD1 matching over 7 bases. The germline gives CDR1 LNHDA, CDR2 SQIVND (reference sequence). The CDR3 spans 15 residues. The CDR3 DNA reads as TGTGTCAGTAGTATAGGGGGACAGTTGAATTCACCCCTCCACTTT. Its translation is CVSSIGGQLNSPLHF.

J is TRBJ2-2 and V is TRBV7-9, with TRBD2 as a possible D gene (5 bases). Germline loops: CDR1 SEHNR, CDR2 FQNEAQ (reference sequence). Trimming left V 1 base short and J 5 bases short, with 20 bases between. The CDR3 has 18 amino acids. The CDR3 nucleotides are TGTGCCAGCAGCTTAGATTTTTTGGGAGATATTGAAACCGGGGAGCTGTTTTTT. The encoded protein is CASSLDFLGDIETGELFF.

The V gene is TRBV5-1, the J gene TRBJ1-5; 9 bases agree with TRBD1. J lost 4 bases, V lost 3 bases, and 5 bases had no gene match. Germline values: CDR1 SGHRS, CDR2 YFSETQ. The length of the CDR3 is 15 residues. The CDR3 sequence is CASSSGQGGNQPQHF. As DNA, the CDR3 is TGCGCCAGCAGCTCGGGACAGGGTGGTAATCAGCCCCAGCATTTT.

CDR3 nucleotides: TGCGCCAGCAGTGAGGCTAAGTTGGACAATGAGCAGTTCTTC. This gives the protein CASSEAKLDNEQFF. The chain joins TRBV10-2 to TRBJ2-1, with unresolved D. This CDR3 is 14 amino acids long. Germline CDR1 reads WSHSY; CDR2 reads SAAADI. Trimming removed 2 bases at V and 5 bases at J, with 10 bases between.

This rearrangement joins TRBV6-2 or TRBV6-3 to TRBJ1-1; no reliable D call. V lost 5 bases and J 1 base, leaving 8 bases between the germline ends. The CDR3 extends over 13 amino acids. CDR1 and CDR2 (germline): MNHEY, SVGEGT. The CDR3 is CASSRLENTEAFF. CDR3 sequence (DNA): TGTGCCAGCAGTAGACTAGAGAACACTGAAGCTTTCTTT.

The DNA for the CDR3 is TGTGCCAGCAGCTCGGGACAAATACTCATGAACACTGAAGCTTTCTTT. It translates to CASSSGQILMNTEAFF. The chain links TRBV5-8 to TRBJ1-1; TRBD1 is a possible D gene (6 bases). The CDR3 extends over 16 amino acids. CDR1 and CDR2 from the germline V gene are SGHTS and YDEGEE. V gave up 3 bases and J gave up 0 bases, with 15 bases separating them.

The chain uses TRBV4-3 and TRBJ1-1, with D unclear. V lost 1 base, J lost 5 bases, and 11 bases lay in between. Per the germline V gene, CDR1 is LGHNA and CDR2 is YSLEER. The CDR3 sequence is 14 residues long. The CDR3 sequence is CASSQAPAGTEAFF. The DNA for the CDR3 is TGCGCCAGCAGCCAAGCCCCTGCGGGGACTGAAGCTTTCTTT.

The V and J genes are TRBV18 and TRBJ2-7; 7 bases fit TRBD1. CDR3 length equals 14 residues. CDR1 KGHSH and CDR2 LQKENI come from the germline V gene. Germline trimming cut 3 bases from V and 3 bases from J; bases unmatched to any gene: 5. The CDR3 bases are TGTGCCAGCTCACCCGGAGGACAGGTCTACGAGCAGTACTTC. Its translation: CASSPGGQVYEQYF.

The CDR3 DNA reads TGTGCCAGCAGCGTAGCTAGGACTAGCGGGGGGAAACCCTACGAGCAGTACTTC. Translating it yields CASSVARTSGGKPYEQYF. This chain links TRBV9 with TRBJ2-7; 14 nucleotides line up with TRBD2. J gave up 2 bases and V 0 bases, and 7 bases lay outside the gene matches. Looked up from germline, CDR1 is SGDLS and CDR2 is YYNGEE. This CDR3 spans 18 amino acids.

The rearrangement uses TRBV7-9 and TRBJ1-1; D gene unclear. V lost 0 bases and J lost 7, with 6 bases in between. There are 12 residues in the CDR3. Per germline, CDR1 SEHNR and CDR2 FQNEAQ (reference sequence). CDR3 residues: CASSLAGGEAFF. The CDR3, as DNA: TGTGCCAGCAGCTTAGCAGGAGGTGAAGCTTTCTTT.

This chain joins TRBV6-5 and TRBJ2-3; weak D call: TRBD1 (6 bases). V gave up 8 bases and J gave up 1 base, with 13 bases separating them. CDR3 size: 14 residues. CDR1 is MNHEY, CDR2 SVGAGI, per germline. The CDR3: CASGTGLGTDTQYF. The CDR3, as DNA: TGTGCCAGCGGAACAGGGTTGGGCACAGATACGCAGTATTTT.

CDR3 sequence (DNA): TGTGCCAGCAGTTCATTCAAAGATCAGTACTATGGCTACACCTTC. As protein: CASSSFKDQYYGYTF. V usage is TRBV28 and J usage is TRBJ1-2; D call uncertain. Trimming took 4 bases from V and 3 from J, leaving 15 bases between them. CDR3 length equals 15 residues. CDR1 and CDR2 from the germline V gene are MDHEN and SYDVKM.

The CDR3 DNA reads as TGTGCCACCCAAGGGGGAACGGGTAATTCACCCCTCCACTTT. Residues: CATQGGTGNSPLHF. The V call is TRBV3-1 (or the pseudogene TRBV3-2), the J call TRBJ1-6, with D perhaps matching TRBD1 (6 bases). The CDR3 covers 14 residues. V was pared by 10 bases and J by 6 bases, with 16 bases between. The germline V gene encodes CDR1 LGHDT and CDR2 YNNKEL (reference sequence).

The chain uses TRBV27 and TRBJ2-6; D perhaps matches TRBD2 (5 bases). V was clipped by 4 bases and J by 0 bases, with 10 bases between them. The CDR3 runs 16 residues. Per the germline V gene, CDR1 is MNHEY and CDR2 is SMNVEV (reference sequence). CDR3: CASSSPRGSGANVLTF. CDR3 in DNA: TGTGCCAGCAGTTCCCCCCGGGGCTCTGGGGCCAACGTCCTGACTTTC.

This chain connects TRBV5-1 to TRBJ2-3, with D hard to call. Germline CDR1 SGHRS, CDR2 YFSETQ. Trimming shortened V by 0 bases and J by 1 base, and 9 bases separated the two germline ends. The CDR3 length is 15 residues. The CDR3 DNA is TGCGCCAGCAGCTTGGCTGGCAGTGGCACAGATACGCAGTATTTT. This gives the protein CASSLAGSGTDTQYF.

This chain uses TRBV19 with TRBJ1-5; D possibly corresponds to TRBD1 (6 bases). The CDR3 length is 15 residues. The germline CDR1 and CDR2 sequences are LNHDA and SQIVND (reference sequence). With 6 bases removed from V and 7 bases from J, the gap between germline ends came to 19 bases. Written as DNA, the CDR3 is TGTGCCAGTAGCCACGGGGGGCAGTTGGAACAGCCCCAGCATTTT. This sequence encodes CASSHGGQLEQPQHF. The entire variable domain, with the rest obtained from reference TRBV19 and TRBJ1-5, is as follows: DGGITQSPKYLFRKEGQNVTLSCEQNLNHDAMYWYRQDPGQGLRLIYYSQIVNDFQKGDIAEGYSVSREKKESFPLTVTSAQKNPTAFYLCASSHGGQLEQPQHFGDGTRLSIL.

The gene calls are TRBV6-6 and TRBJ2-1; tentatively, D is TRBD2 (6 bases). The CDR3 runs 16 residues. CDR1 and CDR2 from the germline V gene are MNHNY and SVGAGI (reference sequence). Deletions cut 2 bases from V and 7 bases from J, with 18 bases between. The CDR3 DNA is TGTGCCAGCAGTTACGGACTCGGGGGTGAATTAAATGAGCAGTTCTTC. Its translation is CASSYGLGGELNEQFF.

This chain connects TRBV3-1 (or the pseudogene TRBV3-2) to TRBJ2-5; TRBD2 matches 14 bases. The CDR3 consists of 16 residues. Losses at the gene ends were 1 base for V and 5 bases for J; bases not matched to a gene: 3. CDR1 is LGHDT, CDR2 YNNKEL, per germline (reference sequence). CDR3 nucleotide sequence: TGTGCCAGCAGCCAAGGGACTAGCGGGGGGCAGGAGACCCAGTACTTC. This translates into CASSQGTSGGQETQYF.

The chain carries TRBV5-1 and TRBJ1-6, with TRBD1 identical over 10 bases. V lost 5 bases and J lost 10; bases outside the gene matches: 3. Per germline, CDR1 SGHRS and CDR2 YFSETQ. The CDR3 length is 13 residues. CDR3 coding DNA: TGCGCCAGCAGACGGACAGGGGGATCACCCCTCCACTTT. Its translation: CASRRTGGSPLHF.

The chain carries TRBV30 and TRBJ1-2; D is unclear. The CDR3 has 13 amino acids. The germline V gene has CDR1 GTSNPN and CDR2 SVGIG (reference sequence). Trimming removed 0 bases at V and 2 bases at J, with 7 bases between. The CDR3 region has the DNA TGTGCCTGGAGTGTAATAGTGAACTATGGCTACACCTTC. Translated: CAWSVIVNYGYTF.

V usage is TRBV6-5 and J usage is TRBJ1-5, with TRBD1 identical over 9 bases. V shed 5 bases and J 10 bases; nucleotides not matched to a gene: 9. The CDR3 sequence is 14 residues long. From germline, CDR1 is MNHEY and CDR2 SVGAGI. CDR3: CASSQPGQGQPQHF. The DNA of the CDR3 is TGTGCCAGCAGTCAACCGGGACAGGGCCAACCCCAGCATTTT.

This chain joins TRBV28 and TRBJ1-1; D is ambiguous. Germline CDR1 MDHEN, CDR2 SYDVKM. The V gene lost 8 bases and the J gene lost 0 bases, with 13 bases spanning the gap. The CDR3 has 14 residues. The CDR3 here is CASGASTMNTEAFF. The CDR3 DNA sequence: TGTGCCAGCGGCGCCTCGACAATGAACACTGAAGCTTTCTTT.

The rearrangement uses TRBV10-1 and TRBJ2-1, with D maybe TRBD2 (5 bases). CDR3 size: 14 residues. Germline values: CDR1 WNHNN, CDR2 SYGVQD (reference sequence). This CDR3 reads CARRTVASYNEQFF. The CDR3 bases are TGCGCTAGAAGGACTGTCGCCTCCTACAATGAGCAGTTCTTC.